The clone carrying this T cell receptor (beta chain) was seen a few times. Its antigen is still unknown. The data belong to a study of beta chain features in type 1 diabetes. Overall study results and limits: VDJ junctions in type 1 diabetes patients carried more deletions and fewer insertions.

The CDR3 runs 14 residues. Deletions cut 4 bases from V and 7 bases from J, with 16 bases between. The germline gives CDR1 MNHEY, CDR2 SMNVEV (reference sequence). Averaging roughly 120 mL, one heparinised blood draw came from each individual donor. Every bit of the isolated RNA underwent reverse transcription, so sequencing read expressed TCRB transcripts. TCRdb keeps only in-frame clones here, not all; method: immunoSEQ multiplex PCR. The sample consists of 300,000 to 400,000 clones, 10% to 15% of them appearing once. The TCR sequence derives from a man aged 18 to 29 in good health. J is TRBJ2-5 and V is TRBV27; tentative D call: TRBD2 (6 bases). The sample consisted of naive CD4+ T cells from blood. The chain's CDR3 is CASSSPLARGTQYF. The CDR3 DNA reads TGTGCCAGCAGTTCCCCCTTAGCGCGGGGGACCCAGTACTTC.